Shown below are 21 T cell receptor beta chains from a single sample sequenced in a study of blood T cells in healthy people across ages. It was with a sample-barcoded 5' primer and a J-beta primer mix that a second PCR of roughly 6 to 11 cycles was run. MiXCR was run by TCRdb on the 5' RACE reads, yielding one entry per CDR3 protein. This table has roughly 1.6 million distinct CDR3 sequences, 30% to 35% appearing once. Sequenced: blood. The receptors were sampled from a woman aged 30 to 39 in good health.

The rearrangement joins TRBV7-8 to TRBJ2-4, with D unclear. Deletions cut 1 base from V and 0 bases from J, with 4 bases between. Germline V gene sequence: CDR1 SGHVS, CDR2 FQNEAQ. The CDR3 loop spans 14 amino acids. Here the CDR3 reads CASSLDLAKNIQYF. CDR3 nucleotides: TGTGCCAGCAGCTTAGATTTAGCCAAAAACATTCAGTACTTC.

The chain links TRBV6-6 to TRBJ1-6; D call uncertain. Germline values: CDR1 MNHNY, CDR2 SVGAGI (reference sequence). Trimming removed 0 bases at V and 4 bases at J, with 10 bases between. The CDR3 sequence is 16 residues long. CDR3 in amino acids: CASSYSQAAYNSPLHF. CDR3 DNA: TGTGCCAGCAGTTACTCGCAGGCCGCTTATAATTCACCCCTCCACTTT.

This clonotype came up a few times. The chain joins TRBV21-1 to TRBJ2-3. TRBV21-1 corresponds to a pseudogene. The CDR3 spans 14 residues. Written as DNA, the CDR3 is TGTGCCAGCAGCTCTAGAAGATCGGTCGATACGCAGTATTTT. This translates into CASSSRRSVDTQYF.

The CDR3 DNA reads TGTGCCAGCAGCTTGTCTCAAGGGGAGCTGTTTTTT. Protein product: CASSLSQGELFF. J is TRBJ2-2 and V is TRBV11-2; D is ambiguous. V was trimmed by 3 bases and J by 8 bases, leaving 7 bases between them. The CDR3 loop spans 12 amino acids. The germline V gene has CDR1 SGHAT and CDR2 FQNNGV.

This clonotype was observed a few times. This chain uses TRBV20-1 with TRBJ2-3, with 9 bases matching TRBD1. The germline V gene has CDR1 DFQATT and CDR2 SNEGSKA (reference sequence). The V and J ends lost 2 bases and 3 bases, in that order; junction bases with no gene match: 6. This CDR3 has 15 residues. The CDR3 loop reads CSARTGQGITDTQYF. In DNA, the CDR3 is TGCAGTGCTAGAACTGGACAGGGGATAACAGATACGCAGTATTTT.

On this clonotype: One end of the junction is discordant with germline, which a read error may explain. This chain links TRBV9 with TRBJ2-1, with TRBD2 as a possible D gene (6 bases). The CDR3 has 15 amino acids. The germline V gene has CDR1 SGDLS and CDR2 YYNGEE. Written as DNA, the CDR3 is TGTGCCAGCAGCGTAGGCCGTAGCGGCTACAGTGAGCAGTTCTTC. This translates into CASSVGRSGYSEQFF.

V usage is TRBV5-1 and J usage is TRBJ2-7; 7 nucleotides match TRBD1. This CDR3 spans 15 amino acids. Losses at the gene ends were 2 bases for V and 4 bases for J; bases not matched to a gene: 9. The germline CDR1 and CDR2 sequences are SGHRS and YFSETQ. The CDR3 loop is CASSFPDRTGYEQYF. DNA for the CDR3: TGCGCCAGCAGCTTCCCGGACAGGACCGGATACGAGCAGTACTTC.

In this sample, this clonotype turned up a few times. The rearrangement uses TRBV9 and TRBJ2-7; D is uncertain. In germline, CDR1 is SGDLS, CDR2 YYNGEE. The CDR3 is 13 amino acids. V dropped 0 bases and J dropped 3 bases, with 7 bases sitting between them. The CDR3 spells CASSVGNNYEQYF. For the CDR3, the DNA is TGTGCCAGCAGCGTAGGGAACAACTACGAGCAGTACTTC. Filled out from reference TRBV9 and TRBJ2-7, the complete variable domain reads DSGVTQTPKHLITATGQRVTLRCSPRSGDLSVYWYQQSLDQGLQFLIQYYNGEERAKGNILERFSAQQFPDLHSELNLSSLELGDSALYFCASSVGNNYEQYFGPGTRLTVT.

This clonotype was recorded a few times. The V call is TRBV20-1, the J call TRBJ2-3; D unresolved. The V end was cut by 8 bases, the J end by 0 bases, with 6 bases between. The germline V gene has CDR1 DFQATT and CDR2 SNEGSKA (reference sequence). The CDR3 is made up of 11 amino acids. CDR3 DNA: TGCAGTTCAACTAGCACAGATACGCAGTATTTT. Amino acids: CSSTSTDTQYF.

This chain uses TRBV7-8 with TRBJ2-1, with a weak D call TRBD2 (5 bases). The CDR3 contains 16 residues. V shed 5 bases and J shed 0 bases, with 14 bases lying between them. Looked up from germline, CDR1 is SGHVS and CDR2 is FQNEAQ. The CDR3 region has the DNA TGTGCCAGCAGCCAGAGGGCGGCGTACTCCTACAATGAGCAGTTCTTC. Translating it yields CASSQRAAYSYNEQFF.

This clonotype was observed a handful of times. This sequence joins TRBV7-2 and TRBJ2-5; D unclear. CDR3 size: 15 residues. Germline CDR1 SGHTA, CDR2 FQGNSA. Trimming took 0 bases from V and 5 from J, leaving 13 bases between them. As DNA, the CDR3 is TGTGCCAGCAGCTTAGCCTGGCTGAATCTGGAGACCCAGTACTTC. As protein: CASSLAWLNLETQYF.

The chain joins TRBV27 to TRBJ1-5; D not resolved. Trimming cost V 7 bases and J 4 bases, with 14 bases left between them. Germline V lookup: CDR1 MNHEY, CDR2 SMNVEV (reference sequence). This CDR3 has 14 residues. The chain's CDR3 is CASTSGSLNQPQHF. DNA of the CDR3: TGTGCCAGCACGAGTGGGAGTTTGAATCAGCCCCAGCATTTT.

This clonotype showed up just a few times. The J gene is TRBJ2-5, the V gene TRBV20-1; D remains ambiguous. TRBJ2-7 explains the end of the DNA better; the J call may be wrong. The CDR3 runs 12 residues. Germline V gene lookup returns CDR1 DFQATT and CDR2 SNEGSKA (reference sequence). Here the CDR3 DNA reads TGCAGTGCTCCCCCATTGGCGGACGAGCAGTACTTC. Translating it yields CSAPPLADEQYF.

The chain uses TRBV27 and TRBJ2-1; TRBD2 matches 11 bases. The DNA end is more similar to TRBJ2-7, so the J call may be wrong. This CDR3 is 16 amino acids long. Germline V gene lookup returns CDR1 MNHEY and CDR2 SMNVEV (reference sequence). The CDR3 loop reads CASSSPLAGETYEQYF. In nucleotides, the CDR3 is TGTGCCAGCAGTTCACCACTAGCGGGGGAAACCTACGAGCAGTACTTC.

CDR3 in amino acids: CATLYRRGLDTEAFF. In DNA, the CDR3 is TGTGCCACCTTATATAGACGGGGATTGGACACTGAAGCTTTCTTT. The chain carries TRBV7-9 and TRBJ1-1, with D uncertain. Deletions cut 10 bases from V and 3 bases from J, with 21 bases between. The germline gives CDR1 SEHNR, CDR2 FQNEAQ (reference sequence). The CDR3 sequence is 15 residues long.

This clonotype was counted only a few times. The chain has TRBV3-1 and TRBJ1-2; no clear D gene. V was shortened by 4 bases and J by 5 bases, with 14 bases between the two germline ends. Germline V gene sequence: CDR1 LGHDT, CDR2 YNNKEL (reference sequence). The CDR3 covers 14 residues. This CDR3 reads CASSPGAESYGYTF. CDR3 DNA: TGTGCCAGCAGCCCCGGAGCGGAAAGTTATGGCTACACCTTC.

This rearrangement joins TRBV29-1 to TRBJ2-4, with unresolved D. The end of the DNA aligns better with TRBJ2-7, so the J call may be wrong. This CDR3 spans 15 amino acids. Germline loops: CDR1 SQVTM, CDR2 ANQGSEA. The CDR3 sequence: CSVEAADLPTYEQYF. CDR3 DNA sequence: TGCAGCGTTGAGGCGGCAGACCTACCCACCTACGAGCAGTACTTC.

This clonotype was counted ten times or more. The chain carries TRBV4-1 and TRBJ2-7; the D is unclear. The CDR3 runs to 15 residues. Germline V gives CDR1 MGHRA, CDR2 YSYEKL. V was pared by 2 bases and J by 3 bases, with 14 bases between. CDR3 nucleotides: TGCGCCAGCAGCCAACTACCAGAAGCCAGCTACGAGCAGTACTTC. Its translation: CASSQLPEASYEQYF.

J is TRBJ2-2 and V is TRBV2, with 10 bases matching TRBD1. The V and J ends lost 10 bases and 6 bases, in that order; junction bases with no gene match: 8. CDR3 length equals 14 residues. Germline V lookup: CDR1 SNHLY, CDR2 FYNNEI. The CDR3 loop reads CAKTGDRGSGELFF. The CDR3 DNA is TGTGCCAAGACTGGGGACAGGGGCTCCGGGGAGCTGTTTTTT.

A few counts support this clonotype. This chain joins TRBV27 and TRBJ1-1, with a tentative D call TRBD1 (5 bases). There are 14 residues in the CDR3. The germline V gene has CDR1 MNHEY and CDR2 SMNVEV (reference sequence). V was trimmed by 3 bases and J by 7 bases, leaving 15 bases between them. CDR3 coding DNA: TGTGCCAGCAGTTTGCGCCAGGGAGGAGGTGAAGCTTTCTTT. This codes for CASSLRQGGGEAFF.

The V call is TRBV20-1, the J call TRBJ1-5; TRBD1 matches 8 bases. The V segment lost 2 bases and the J segment 5 bases; nucleotides outside the gene matches: 2. The V gene's germline CDR1 is DFQATT and CDR2 SNEGSKA (reference sequence). The CDR3 runs 13 residues. The CDR3 bases are TGCAGTGCTAGATCGACAGGGGATCAGCCCCAGCATTTT. This gives the protein CSARSTGDQPQHF.